What follows describes a single T cell receptor beta chain. This record comes from a study of blood T cell repertoires in COVID-19. Turning to the study itself: The samples span acute and convalescent COVID-19 from the United States, Italy and Spain.

Germline V gene sequence: CDR1 SGHAT, CDR2 FQNNGV. The CDR3 covers 15 residues. Trimming removed 3 bases at V and 4 bases at J, with 16 bases between. Original analysis: Scientists estimated how many nucleated cells there were by amplifying reference gene primers. Measured with immunoSEQ multiplex PCR; TCRdb has only the in-frame clones, and not every one. The V and J calls and the clone size are those of that table, but D and trimming were determined from the DNA. The sample lists about 220,000 clones; around 80% were seen once. This rearrangement joins TRBV11-2 to TRBJ2-7; tentatively, D is TRBD2 (5 bases). This clonotype was obtained from a woman aged 70 to 79 with acute or convalescent COVID-19. Material: peripheral blood. The CDR3 region is CASSFLRLGEYEQYF. CDR3 DNA: TGTGCCAGCAGCTTTCTTAGGCTCGGGGAGTACGAGCAGTACTTC. The entire variable domain, with the rest obtained from reference TRBV11-2 and TRBJ2-7, is as follows: EAGVAQSPRYKIIEKRQSVAFWCNPISGHATLYWYQQILGQGPKLLIQFQNNGVVDDSQLPKDRFSAERLKGVDSTLKIQPAKLEDSAVYLCASSFLRLGEYEQYFGPGTRLTVT.